These 8 T cell receptor beta chains originate from one sample sequenced in a study of persistence of HIV-infected CD4 T cells. Their antigens remain unidentified. The libraries were made with immunoSEQ version 4 in survey mode. Assay: immunoSEQ multiplex PCR; the TCRdb copy retains only in-frame clones and omits some. The table shows more than 30,000 clones, with 82% occurring only once. Lysates of CMV-infected fibroblasts at 9.5 to 10 ug/mL stimulated these cells. CD40L-negative CD69-negative CD45RO-high memory CD4+ T cells were sorted as populations depleted of antigen-responding cells. Material: CD4+ T cells sorted from PBMCs after approximately 19-hour stimulation, obtained from a patient who received antiretroviral therapy. Receptors were obtained from an adult woman with HIV who was CMV-seropositive.

This clone was counted between two and nine times. V and J are TRBV27 and TRBJ2-2; D may be TRBD1 (6 bases). V lost 5 bases, J lost 4 bases, and 17 bases lay in between. The CDR3 runs to 16 residues. Germline values: CDR1 MNHEY, CDR2 SMNVEV (reference sequence). CDR3: CASSQQTGVGTGELFF. DNA for the CDR3: TGTGCCAGCAGTCAACAGACAGGTGTGGGCACCGGGGAGCTGTTTTTT.

This chain joins TRBV15 and TRBJ2-7, with D possibly matching TRBD1 (6 bases). The CDR3 runs to 13 residues. Trimming left V 4 bases short and J 6 bases short, with 13 bases between. Germline CDR1 and CDR2: LNHNV and YYDKDF (reference sequence). The CDR3 DNA follows: TGTGCCACCAGCACAAACAGGGCAGGCGAGCAGTACTTC. Amino acids: CATSTNRAGEQYF.

J is TRBJ1-1 and V is TRBV12-3 or TRBV12-4; a possible D gene is TRBD1 (5 bases). CDR3 length: 13 residues. Trimming stripped 7 bases from V and 1 base from J, with 10 bases between. CDR3 DNA: TGTGCCAGCACTCGCACAGGGAACACTGAAGCTTTCTTT. Its translation: CASTRTGNTEAFF.

This chain connects TRBV2 to TRBJ2-1, with D unresolved. Between the trimmed V and J ends, which lost 3 bases and 15 bases, there was a span of 12 bases. This CDR3 has 11 residues. Germline V gives CDR1 SNHLY, CDR2 FYNNEI. CDR3 bases: TGTGCCAGCAGTGATTGGGCTTCACGGTTCTTC. Its translation is CASSDWASRFF. The variable domain in full, completed from reference TRBV2 and TRBJ2-1, reads EPEVTQTPSHQVTQMGQEVILRCVPISNHLYFYWYRQILGQKVEFLVSFYNNEISEKSEIFDDQFSVERPDGSNFTLKIRSTKLEDSAMYFCASSDWASRFFGPGTRLTVL.

V is TRBV11-2 and J is TRBJ1-6; TRBD1 aligns across 9 bases. Germline values: CDR1 SGHAT, CDR2 FQNNGV. V trimming: 3 bases; J trimming: 8 bases; junction bases outside the gene matches: 11. This CDR3 spans 17 amino acids. The CDR3, as DNA: TGTGCCAGCAGCTTGTGGGGGACAGGGCGTTCAGATTCACCCCTCCACTTT. Its translation is CASSLWGTGRSDSPLHF.

Only a few counts were recorded for this clone. The V call is TRBV14, the J call TRBJ2-1; 8 nucleotides line up with TRBD2. There are 17 residues in the CDR3. Germline V gives CDR1 SGHDN, CDR2 FVKESK. V shed 1 base, J shed 8 bases, and the junction held 13 bases outside the gene matches. CDR3 in amino acids: CASSQAGRLAGFDEQFF. The CDR3 DNA reads as TGTGCCAGCAGCCAAGCCGGTAGGCTAGCGGGTTTCGATGAGCAGTTCTTC.

The V call is TRBV12-5, the J call TRBJ1-4; the D is unclear. Trimming removed 2 bases from V and 4 bases from J, with 14 bases in between. The CDR3 loop spans 16 amino acids. Germline CDR1 LGHNT, CDR2 FRNRAP. CDR3 region: CASGLTPGRFNEKLFF. In nucleotides, the CDR3 is TGTGCTAGTGGTTTGACTCCGGGCCGATTTAATGAAAAACTGTTTTTT.

The gene calls are TRBV6-2 or TRBV6-3 and TRBJ1-1, with 8 bases fitting TRBD1. Looked up from germline, CDR1 is MNHEY and CDR2 is SVGEGT. V was clipped by 6 bases and J by 1 base; unmatched bases: 10. The CDR3 sequence is 16 residues long. The CDR3 DNA is TGTGCCAGCAGACCTATCCGGACAGGGCGGAACACTGAAGCTTTCTTT. It encodes CASRPIRTGRNTEAFF.